The 11 T cell receptor beta chains listed next were all sequenced from one sample in a study of immune heterogeneity within non-small cell lung tumors. For each sample, template was roughly 640 ng of bulk tumor genomic DNA. Several biopsies were spaced far apart within each primary tumor and obtained as surgery took place. Patients went through curative surgery, and their non-small cell lung cancer was untreated and newly diagnosed. A multiplex PCR containing 32 V primers and 13 J primers was used to amplify TCR beta CDR3. TCRdb ran MiXCR on the multiplex PCR reads and lists one entry per CDR3 protein. This table has more than 9,000 distinct CDR3 sequences, 25% to 30% appearing once. Material for sequencing was lung tumor tissue. These receptors all come from a woman aged 50 to 65 with non-small cell lung cancer.

This clonotype has at least ten counts. The CDR3: CASRWDRGNEQYF. The DNA of the CDR3 is TGCGCCAGCAGGTGGGACAGGGGCAACGAGCAGTACTTC. The V gene is TRBV5-1, the J gene TRBJ2-7; 10 bases are a match to TRBD1. The germline V gene encodes CDR1 SGHRS and CDR2 YFSETQ. Trimming at V came to 5 bases and at J to 5 bases, leaving 4 bases not matched to a gene. This CDR3 comprises 13 residues.

At least ten counts were recorded for this clonotype. This chain uses TRBV19 with TRBJ2-7; 7 bases are shared with TRBD1. This CDR3 region has 14 residues. Germline values: CDR1 LNHDA, CDR2 SQIVND (reference sequence). Trimming at V came to 4 bases and at J to 0 bases, leaving 3 bases not matched to a gene. CDR3 sequence reads: CASSNGDSSYEQYF. CDR3 sequence (DNA): TGTGCCAGTAGTAACGGGGACAGCTCCTACGAGCAGTACTTC.

On this clonotype: This may be a read error, as it is one base from a much larger clone. The V and J genes are TRBV7-2 and TRBJ2-3; tentative D call: TRBD2 (6 bases). The CDR3 is 14 residues long. The V and J ends lost 3 bases and 8 bases respectively, with 15 bases between them. Germline V lookup: CDR1 SGHTA, CDR2 FQGNSA. CDR3 protein: CASSFAGIHGTQYF. CDR3 in DNA: TGTGCCAGCAGCTTCGCGGGAATACACGGTACGCAGTATTTT.

Comment on this clonotype: It may be a read error: a sequence one base away is much more abundant. The chain uses TRBV20-1 and TRBJ2-3, with 8 bases fitting TRBD2. This CDR3 has 17 residues. The ends lost 0 bases at V and 4 bases at J; junction bases unmatched: 12. In germline, CDR1 is DFQATT, CDR2 SNEGSKA (reference sequence). The CDR3 DNA reads as TGCAGTGCTAGAGATAAAGGAGCGGGAGTACCCTCAGATACGCAGTATTTT. It yields the protein CSARDKGAGVPSDTQYF.

This clonotype was picked up a small number of times. The chain combines TRBV2 with TRBJ2-1; D not certain. The CDR3 is 12 amino acids. Trimming stripped 1 base from V and 6 bases from J, with 4 bases between. Germline CDR1 is SNHLY and CDR2 is FYNNEI. The CDR3: CASSEEGNEQFF. CDR3 in DNA: TGTGCCAGCAGTGAAGAGGGCAATGAGCAGTTCTTC.

This clonotype was seen more than once but under ten times. The chain employs TRBV4-1 and TRBJ2-7, with a tentative D call TRBD2 (7 bases). The ends were cut back, 1 base at V and 0 bases at J, with 16 bases in the middle. Germline V gene data show CDR1 as MGHRA and CDR2 as YSYEKL. The CDR3 sequence is 17 residues long. The CDR3 bases are TGCGCCAGCAGCCAAGGGTGGGGGGGCGGGAACTCCTACGAGCAGTACTTC. Encoded protein: CASSQGWGGGNSYEQYF.

The genes are TRBV7-8 and TRBJ1-5; weak D call: TRBD1 (5 bases). The germline V gene encodes CDR1 SGHVS and CDR2 FQNEAQ. The CDR3 spans 15 residues. V lost 1 base, J lost 10 bases, and 17 bases lay in between. CDR3 in DNA: TGTGCCAGCAGCTTAGATGCGGGGACGGGTGGACCCCAGCATTTT. The encoded protein is CASSLDAGTGGPQHF.

The chain uses TRBV18 and TRBJ1-2; tentative D call: TRBD1 (5 bases). Germline loops: CDR1 KGHSH, CDR2 LQKENI. Deletions cut 6 bases from V and 0 bases from J, with 11 bases between. The CDR3 is 14 residues long. The CDR3 protein is CASSQYRSNYGYTF. The CDR3 bases are TGTGCCAGCTCTCAATACAGGTCTAACTATGGCTACACCTTC. The full variable domain, its missing parts supplied by reference TRBV18 and TRBJ1-2, is NAGVMQNPRHLVRRRGQEARLRCSPMKGHSHVYWYRQLPEEGLKFMVYLQKENIIDESGMPKERFSAEFPKEGPSILRIQQVVRGDSAAYFCASSQYRSNYGYTFGSGTRLTVV.

This clonotype was detected a few times. The V and J genes are TRBV25-1 and TRBJ2-6, with 9 bases fitting TRBD2. V gave up 4 bases and J gave up 4 bases; unmatched junction bases: 5. Germline V gives CDR1 MGHDK, CDR2 SYGVNS. The CDR3 length is 16 residues. In DNA form, the CDR3 reads TGTGCCAGCAGTGGACGCGGGGGGGCCGGGGCCAACGTCCTGACTTTC. Protein: CASSGRGGAGANVLTF.

The chain recombines TRBV12-3 or TRBV12-4 with TRBJ1-5; 7 bases align to TRBD1. The CDR3 spans 16 residues. With 3 bases clipped from V and 1 base from J, the junction kept 6 bases outside the gene matches. The CDR3 spells CASSFRSTGSNQPQHF. As DNA, the CDR3 is TGTGCCAGCAGTTTTCGGTCGACAGGGAGCAATCAGCCCCAGCATTTT.

The chain uses TRBV3-1 and TRBJ2-4; D possibly matches TRBD1 or TRBD2 (7 bases each). V dropped 4 bases and J dropped 3 bases, with 16 bases sitting between them. Germline values: CDR1 LGHDT, CDR2 YNNKEL (reference sequence). This CDR3 has 16 amino acids. The CDR3 sequence: CASSPQGGGSKNIQYF. CDR3 nucleotides: TGTGCCAGCAGCCCCCAGGGGGGGGGGAGCAAAAACATTCAGTACTTC.